This paragraph covers one T cell receptor (beta chain) sequence. As yet, its antigen is unknown. The data derive from a study of cytomegalovirus exposure and HLA in healthy donors. Study-wide results and caveats: Per published reports, the classifier diagnosed cytomegalovirus status with high specificity and sensitivity.

The CDR3 spans 13 residues. Trimming pared 7 bases from V and 7 bases from J, leaving 16 bases between. Looked up from germline, CDR1 is SNHLY and CDR2 is FYNNEI. TCRdb's table, derived via immunoSEQ multiplex PCR, lists solely in-frame clones and lacks some. Among under 250,000 clones, approximately 82% were seen once, and the ten largest hold 4.5% to 7%. The sequenced sample consisted of PBMCs. The origin of this receptor is a woman younger than 30 in good health and CMV-seronegative. The V and J genes are TRBV2 and TRBJ1-2; possible D gene TRBD1, 5 bases. CDR3 nucleotide sequence: TGTGCCAGCAATAGGGAAAAGGGACTTGGCTACACCTTC. Translation: CASNREKGLGYTF.